The T cell receptor beta chain described here comes from a study of spatial heterogeneity in lung cancer. General study findings and limits: The study found that expanded intratumoral alpha and beta TCR counts tracked tumor mutation counts.

Specified time point: sample taken at primary tumor resection. One entry per CDR3 protein, called by TCRdb with MiXCR from the 5' RACE reads. Among roughly 7,800 distinct CDR3 sequences listed, 7.5% to 10% were seen once. This clonotype is labeled medium-sized. Its specificity is not known. The sequences come from lung tumor tissue, collected at surgery. The clonotype was recovered from a male donor with early-stage non-small cell lung cancer.

The CDR3 nucleotides read TGTGCCAGCACGGGGTGGGACTTTCAAAACACCGGGGAGCTGTTTTTT. This codes for CASTGWDFQNTGELFF. The chain joins TRBV25-1 to TRBJ2-2, with TRBD2 as a possible D gene (6 bases). Trimming took off 7 bases at V and 2 bases at J, with 17 bases between the two ends. The V gene's germline CDR1 is MGHDK and CDR2 SYGVNS. The CDR3 spans 16 residues.